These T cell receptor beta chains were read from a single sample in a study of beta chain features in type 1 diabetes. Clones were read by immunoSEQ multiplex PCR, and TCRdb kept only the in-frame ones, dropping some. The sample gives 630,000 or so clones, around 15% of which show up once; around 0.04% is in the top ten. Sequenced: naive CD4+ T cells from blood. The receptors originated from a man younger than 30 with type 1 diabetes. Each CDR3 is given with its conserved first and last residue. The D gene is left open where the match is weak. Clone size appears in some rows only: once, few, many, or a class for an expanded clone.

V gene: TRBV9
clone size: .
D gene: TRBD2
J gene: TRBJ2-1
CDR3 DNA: TGTGCCAGCAGCTCTAGCGGGGGTTACAATGAGCAGTTCTTC
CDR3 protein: CASSSSGGYNEQFF

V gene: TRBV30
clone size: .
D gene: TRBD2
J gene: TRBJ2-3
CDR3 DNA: TGTGCCTGGAGTCGACTAGCGGGGGGGCAGGTTACGCAGTATTTT
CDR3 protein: CAWSRLAGGQVTQYF

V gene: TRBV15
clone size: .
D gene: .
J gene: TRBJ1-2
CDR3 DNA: TGTGCCACCAGCAGAGATTGGTTTGCCGGGGCGCAGCGCTATGGCTACACCTTC
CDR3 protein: CATSRDWFAGAQRYGYTF

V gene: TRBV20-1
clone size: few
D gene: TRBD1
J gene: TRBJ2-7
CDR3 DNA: TGCAGCCTGGGACAGGGCCACGAGCAGTACTTC
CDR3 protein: CSLGQGHEQYF

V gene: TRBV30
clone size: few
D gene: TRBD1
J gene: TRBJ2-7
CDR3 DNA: TGTGCCTGGAGGAGGACAGGGGCTTCGGGAGAGCAGTACTTC
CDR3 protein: CAWRRTGASGEQYF

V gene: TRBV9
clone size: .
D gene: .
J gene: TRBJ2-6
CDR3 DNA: TGTGCCAGCAGCGCGCGGGGACAGTTCTCTGGGGCCAACGTCCTGACTTTC
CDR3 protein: CASSARGQFSGANVLTF

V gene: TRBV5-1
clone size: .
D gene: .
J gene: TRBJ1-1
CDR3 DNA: TGCGCCAGCAAGAGGCTCAGTCTGAACACTGAAGCTTTCTTT
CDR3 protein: CASKRLSLNTEAFF

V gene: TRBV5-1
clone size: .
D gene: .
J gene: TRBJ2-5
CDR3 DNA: TGCGCCAGCAGCTTTTTCGGTAGAATCCAAGAGACCCAGTACTTC
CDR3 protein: CASSFFGRIQETQYF

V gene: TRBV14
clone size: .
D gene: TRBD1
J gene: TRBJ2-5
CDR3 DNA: TGTGCCAGCAGCCCTTTACCGACAGGGTGGTCGGAAGAGACCCAGTACTTC
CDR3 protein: CASSPLPTGWSEETQYF

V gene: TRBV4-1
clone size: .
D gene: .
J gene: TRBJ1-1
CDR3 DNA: TGCGCCAGCAGCCAGCCCAGAAAGAACACTGAAGCTTTCTTT
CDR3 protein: CASSQPRKNTEAFF

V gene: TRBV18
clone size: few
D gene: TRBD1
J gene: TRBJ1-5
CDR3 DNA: TGTGCCAGCTCACCTACAGGGGGTTCAACGGAGCCCCAGCATTTT
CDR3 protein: CASSPTGGSTEPQHF

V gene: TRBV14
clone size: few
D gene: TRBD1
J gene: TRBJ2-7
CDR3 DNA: TGTGCCAGCAGCTCTCGACAGGGTGGGTACGAGCAGTACTTC
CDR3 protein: CASSSRQGGYEQYF

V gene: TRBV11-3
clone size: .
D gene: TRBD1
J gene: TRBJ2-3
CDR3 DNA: TGTGCCAGCAGCTTGGCAGGAGGACAGGGGTACACAGATACGCAGTATTTT
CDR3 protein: CASSLAGGQGYTDTQYF

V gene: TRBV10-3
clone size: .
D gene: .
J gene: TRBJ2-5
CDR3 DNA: TGTGCCATCAGTGAATGGCGTGGAGACCAAGAGACCCAGTACTTC
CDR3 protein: CAISEWRGDQETQYF

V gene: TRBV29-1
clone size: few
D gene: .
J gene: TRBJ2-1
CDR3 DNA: TGCAGCGCCTCTCATGGCCCAGCGAACAATGAGCAGTTCTTC
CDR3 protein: CSASHGPANNEQFF

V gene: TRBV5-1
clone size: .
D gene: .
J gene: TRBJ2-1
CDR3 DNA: TGCGCCAGCCGCTCGGGGAATGAGCAGTTCTTC
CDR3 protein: CASRSGNEQFF

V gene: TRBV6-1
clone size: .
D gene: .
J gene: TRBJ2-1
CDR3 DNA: TGTGCCAGCAGTCCACAGCGGGTCTACAATGAGCAGTTCTTC
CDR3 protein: CASSPQRVYNEQFF

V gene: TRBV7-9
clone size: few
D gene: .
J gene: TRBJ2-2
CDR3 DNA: TGTGCCAGCAGCTTAGTCGGTAACACCGGGGAGCTGTTTTTT
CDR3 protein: CASSLVGNTGELFF

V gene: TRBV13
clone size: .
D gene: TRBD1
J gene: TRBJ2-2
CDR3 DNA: TGTGCCAGCAGCCCCCGACAGGGTCAGGCCGGGGAGCTGTTTTTT
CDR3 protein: CASSPRQGQAGELFF

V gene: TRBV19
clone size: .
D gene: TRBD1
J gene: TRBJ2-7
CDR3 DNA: TGTGCCAGTAGTACAACAGGGGTATCCTACGAGCAGTACTTC
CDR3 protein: CASSTTGVSYEQYF

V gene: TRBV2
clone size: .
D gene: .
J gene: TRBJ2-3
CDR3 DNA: TGTGCCAGCAGGCTACACGAACAGGGAGATACGCAGTATTTT
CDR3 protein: CASRLHEQGDTQYF

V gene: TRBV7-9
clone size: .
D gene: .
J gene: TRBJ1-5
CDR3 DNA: TGTGCCAGCAGCTCCGTCCTGGGGGACAATCAGCCCCAGCATTTT
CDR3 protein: CASSSVLGDNQPQHF

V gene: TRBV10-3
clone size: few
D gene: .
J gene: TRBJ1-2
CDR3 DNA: TGTGCCATCAGTGAGTCGCCGCTTCGTGGCTACACCTTC
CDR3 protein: CAISESPLRGYTF

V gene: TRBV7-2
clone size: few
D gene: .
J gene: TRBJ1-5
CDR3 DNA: TGTGCCAGCAGCCCCCGGGGAGAAGCTCAGCCCCAGCATTTT
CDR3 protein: CASSPRGEAQPQHF

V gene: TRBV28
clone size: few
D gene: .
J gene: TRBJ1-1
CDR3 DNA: TGTGCCAGCAGTGTCTTGAACACTGAAGCTTTCTTT
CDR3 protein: CASSVLNTEAFF

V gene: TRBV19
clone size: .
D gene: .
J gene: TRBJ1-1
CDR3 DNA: TGTGCCACATCTCCGACACTGACGGGAACTGAAGCTTTCTTT
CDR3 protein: CATSPTLTGTEAFF

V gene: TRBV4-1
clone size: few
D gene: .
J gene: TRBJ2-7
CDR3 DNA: TGCGCCAGCAGCCGCACCCTCGAGATAGCACCCACCTACGAGCAGTACTTC
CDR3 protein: CASSRTLEIAPTYEQYF

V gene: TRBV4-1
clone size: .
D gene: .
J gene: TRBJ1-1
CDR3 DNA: TGCGCCAGCAGCCAAGATCCCGTCTGGGTAATGAACACTGAAGCTTTCTTT
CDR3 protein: CASSQDPVWVMNTEAFF

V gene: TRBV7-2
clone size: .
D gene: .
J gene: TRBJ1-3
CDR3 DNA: TGTGCCAGCAGCTCCATGGCCGGGGGCGGAAGAAACACCATATATTTT
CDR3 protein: CASSSMAGGGRNTIYF

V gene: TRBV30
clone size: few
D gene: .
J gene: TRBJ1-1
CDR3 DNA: TGTGCCTGGAGTGTAGGCTGGGTCACTGAAGCTTTCTTT
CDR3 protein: CAWSVGWVTEAFF

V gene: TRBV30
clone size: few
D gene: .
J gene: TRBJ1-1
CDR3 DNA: TGTGCCTGGAGAAGTCGTTTCTCCGGAACGAGGAGCGTGTGGGGAGCTTTCTTT
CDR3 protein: CAWRSRFSGTRSVWGAFF

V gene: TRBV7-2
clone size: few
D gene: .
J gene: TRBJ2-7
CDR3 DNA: TGTGCCAGCACCCGGGGGGCGGTGAACGAGCAGTACTTC
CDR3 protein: CASTRGAVNEQYF

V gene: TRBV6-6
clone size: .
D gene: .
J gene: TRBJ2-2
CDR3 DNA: TGTGCCAGCAGTCCTCCGACGAGCATTGCCGGGGAGCTGTTTTTT
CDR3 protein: CASSPPTSIAGELFF

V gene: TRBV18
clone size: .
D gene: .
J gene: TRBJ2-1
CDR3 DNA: TGTGCCAGCTCACCAGGCCAGGGCTCCTACAATGAGCAGTTCTTC
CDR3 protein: CASSPGQGSYNEQFF

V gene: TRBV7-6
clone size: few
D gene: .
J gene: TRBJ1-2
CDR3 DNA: TGTGCCAGCAGCTCACCCGGGGGGCCCTCTAACTATGGCTACACCTTC
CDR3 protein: CASSSPGGPSNYGYTF

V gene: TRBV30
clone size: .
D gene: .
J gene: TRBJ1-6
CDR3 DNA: TGTGCCTGGAGTGGACAGATAAATTCACCCCTCCACTTT
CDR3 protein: CAWSGQINSPLHF